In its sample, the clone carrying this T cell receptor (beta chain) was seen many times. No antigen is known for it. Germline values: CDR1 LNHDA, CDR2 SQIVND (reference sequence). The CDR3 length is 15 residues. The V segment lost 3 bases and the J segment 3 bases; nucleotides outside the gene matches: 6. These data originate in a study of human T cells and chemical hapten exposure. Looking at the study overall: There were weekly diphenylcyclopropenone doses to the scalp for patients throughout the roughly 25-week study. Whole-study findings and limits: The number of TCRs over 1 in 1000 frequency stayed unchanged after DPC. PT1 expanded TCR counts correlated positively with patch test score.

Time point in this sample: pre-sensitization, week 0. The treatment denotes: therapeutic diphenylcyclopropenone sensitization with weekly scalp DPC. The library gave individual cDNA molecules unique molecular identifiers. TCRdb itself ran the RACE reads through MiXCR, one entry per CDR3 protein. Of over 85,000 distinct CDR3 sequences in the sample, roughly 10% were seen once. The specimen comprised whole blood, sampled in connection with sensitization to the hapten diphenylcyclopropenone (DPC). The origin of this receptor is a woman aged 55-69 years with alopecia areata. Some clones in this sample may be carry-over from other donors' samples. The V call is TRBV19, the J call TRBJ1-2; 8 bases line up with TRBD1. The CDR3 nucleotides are TGTGCCAGTAGTATTAGGGTGACAGGGGACTATGGCTACACCTTC. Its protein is CASSIRVTGDYGYTF.